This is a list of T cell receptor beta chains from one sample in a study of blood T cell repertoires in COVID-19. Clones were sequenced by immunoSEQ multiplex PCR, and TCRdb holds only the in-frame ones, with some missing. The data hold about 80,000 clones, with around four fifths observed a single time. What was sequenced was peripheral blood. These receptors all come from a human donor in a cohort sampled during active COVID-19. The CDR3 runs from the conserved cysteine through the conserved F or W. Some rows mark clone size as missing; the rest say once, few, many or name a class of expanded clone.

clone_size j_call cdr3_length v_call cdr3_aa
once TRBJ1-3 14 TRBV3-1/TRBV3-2 CASSQVQRGNTIYF
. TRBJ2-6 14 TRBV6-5 CASRIGSGANVLTF
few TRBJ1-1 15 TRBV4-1 CASSQQGGDNTEAFF
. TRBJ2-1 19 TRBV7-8 CASSLALRTSGSLYNEQFF
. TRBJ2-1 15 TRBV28 CASSSVTGLYNEQFF
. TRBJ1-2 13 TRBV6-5 CASSLSGGHGYTF
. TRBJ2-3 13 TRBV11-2 CASSLGVWDTQYF
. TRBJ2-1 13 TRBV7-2 CASSLPPGNEQFF
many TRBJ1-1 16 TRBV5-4 CASSLGVGRANTEAFF
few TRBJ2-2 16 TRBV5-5 CASSSGTSGNTGELFF
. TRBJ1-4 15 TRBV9 CASSVGTATNEKLFF
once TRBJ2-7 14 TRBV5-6 CPSSRGGQGDEQYF
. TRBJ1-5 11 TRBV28 CASSSLRPQHF
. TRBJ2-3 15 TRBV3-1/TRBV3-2 CASSPPGLPTDTQYF
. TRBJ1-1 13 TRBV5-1 CASSLSPDTEAFF
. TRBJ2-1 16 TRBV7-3 CASSLVGLAGYNEQFF
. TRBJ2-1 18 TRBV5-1 CASSSSGAGGVGYNEQFF